This is a list of T cell receptor beta chains from one sample in a study of cytomegalovirus exposure and HLA in healthy donors. The assay was immunoSEQ multiplex PCR, and TCRdb's table has in-frame clones only and misses some. The sample holds some 220,000 clones, just over 90% seen once. The material sequenced was PBMCs. These TCRs come from a woman in her late teens or twenties in good health and CMV-seronegative. CDR3s include the opening cysteine and the closing phenylalanine or tryptophan. The D gene is left open where the match is weak. The size entry is marked missing in some rows and otherwise reads once, few, many or a size class.

D gene	J gene	V gene	clone size	CDR3 DNA	CDR3 protein
TRBD2	TRBJ2-1	TRBV6-1	NA	TGTGCCACCGCCCGGGACTACCGGTCCGATGAGCAGTTCTTC	CATARDYRSDEQFF
TRBD1	TRBJ1-4	TRBV4-1	NA	TGCGCCAGCAGCCCCGGGACAGCTAATGAAAAACTGTTTTTT	CASSPGTANEKLFF
NA	TRBJ2-7	TRBV11-2	few	TGTGCCAGCAGCTTAGTACAGGGCTACGAGCAGTACTTC	CASSLVQGYEQYF
TRBD1	TRBJ1-2	TRBV7-3	NA	TGTGCCAGCAGCCTAACAGGGGGCGGCTATGGCTACACCTTC	CASSLTGGGYGYTF
TRBD1	TRBJ1-2	TRBV10-3	NA	TGTGCCATCAGTGAGCTAGGGACAGGGGATGGCTACACCTTC	CAISELGTGDGYTF
TRBD1	TRBJ2-7	TRBV10-3	NA	TGTGCCGCCGGGACAGAGGCCTACGAGCAGTACTTC	CAAGTEAYEQYF
NA	TRBJ1-6	TRBV4-1	NA	TGCGCCAGCAGCCAAGATCAAGAGGATTCACCCCTCCACTTT	CASSQDQEDSPLHF
TRBD2	TRBJ2-7	TRBV18	NA	TGTGCCAGCTCACCAGGTGCTAGCGGGAGGGTCGGCTACGAGCAGTACTTC	CASSPGASGRVGYEQYF
TRBD1	TRBJ1-1	TRBV27	NA	TGTGCCAGCAGTTTATTAGGTCAGGGGGTGAACACTGAAGCTTTCTTT	CASSLLGQGVNTEAFF
NA	TRBJ2-7	TRBV30	NA	TGTGCCTGGAGTTCGATTCCGGGGGTTGGCGAGCAGTACTTC	CAWSSIPGVGEQYF
NA	TRBJ2-2	TRBV7-6	once	TGTGCCAGCAGCTTAATTCCCCCGGGACTGAACACCGGGGAGCTGTTTTTT	CASSLIPPGLNTGELFF
NA	TRBJ1-5	TRBV4-1	NA	TGCGCCAGCAGCCTCCGGGGGGTGAGCAATCAGCCCCAGCATTTT	CASSLRGVSNQPQHF
TRBD1	TRBJ1-2	TRBV7-8	NA	TGTGCCAGCAGCTCACAGGGGCGTCAGAACTATGGCTACACCTTC	CASSSQGRQNYGYTF
TRBD2	TRBJ2-5	TRBV15	NA	TGTGCCACCAGCAGAGCGGGAGGGCCGGAACGGGAGACCCAGTACTTC	CATSRAGGPERETQYF
NA	TRBJ1-4	TRBV10-3	NA	TGTGCCATCAAGACAGCAACTAATGAAAAACTGTTTTTT	CAIKTATNEKLFF
TRBD2	TRBJ2-1	TRBV10-1	NA	TGCGCCGTAACTAGCGGGATCCCGGGTGAGCAGTTCTTC	CAVTSGIPGEQFF
TRBD1	TRBJ2-2	TRBV5-8	NA	TGTGCCACCGAACAGGGGGTCGAGATCGGGGAGCTGTTTTTT	CATEQGVEIGELFF
NA	TRBJ2-3	TRBV4-2	NA	TGTGCCAGCAGCCAAGGCCTCGACGGGGGAGATACGCAGTATTTT	CASSQGLDGGDTQYF
TRBD2	TRBJ2-1	TRBV7-3	NA	TGTGCCAGCAGCCCCCTTAGCGGGAGCTCCTACAATGAGCAGTTCTTC	CASSPLSGSSYNEQFF
NA	TRBJ1-5	TRBV30	few	TGTGCCTGGACCCCTGCGGAAGGATCTGGGTTCGGGCCCCAGCATTTT	CAWTPAEGSGFGPQHF
TRBD2	TRBJ2-3	TRBV10-1	NA	TGCGCCAGCAGTGAAAGCGGGGTTAGCACAGATACGCAGTATTTT	CASSESGVSTDTQYF
NA	TRBJ2-4	TRBV7-9	NA	TGTGCCAGCAGCTCAATCGCAGTTGGGGAGGACATTCAGTACTTC	CASSSIAVGEDIQYF
NA	TRBJ2-7	TRBV7-7	NA	TGTGCCAGCAGCTTGGGGGCCTCCTACGAGCAGTACTTC	CASSLGASYEQYF
NA	TRBJ2-5	TRBV5-1	NA	TGCGCCAGCAGCCCAGGACAGGGAGGGGAGACCCAGTACTTC	CASSPGQGGETQYF
NA	TRBJ1-1	TRBV6-1	NA	TGTGCCAGCAGTGTGGGACGACTAGGGAACACTGAAGCTTTCTTT	CASSVGRLGNTEAFF
TRBD2	TRBJ2-3	TRBV5-5	NA	TGTGCCAGCAGCTCGGGGGGTACGCAGTATTTT	CASSSGGTQYF
NA	TRBJ2-7	TRBV15	few	TGTGCCACCAGCAGAGGTGACAGCGCATACGAGCAGTACTTC	CATSRGDSAYEQYF
TRBD1	TRBJ2-7	TRBV10-3	NA	TGTGCCATCATGGGTGACAGGGGCGACTCTTACGAGCAGTACTTC	CAIMGDRGDSYEQYF
NA	TRBJ2-7	TRBV12-5	few	TGTGCTAGTGGTTTTCGGGAGCGGTCCTACGAGCAGTACTTC	CASGFRERSYEQYF
TRBD1	TRBJ1-3	TRBV28	NA	TGTGCCAGCAAACTAATTACAGGGGGCGCTGGAAACACCATATATTTT	CASKLITGGAGNTIYF
NA	TRBJ1-3	TRBV6-1	NA	TGTGCCAGCAGTGAAACAGCCGACTCTGGAAACACCATATATTTT	CASSETADSGNTIYF